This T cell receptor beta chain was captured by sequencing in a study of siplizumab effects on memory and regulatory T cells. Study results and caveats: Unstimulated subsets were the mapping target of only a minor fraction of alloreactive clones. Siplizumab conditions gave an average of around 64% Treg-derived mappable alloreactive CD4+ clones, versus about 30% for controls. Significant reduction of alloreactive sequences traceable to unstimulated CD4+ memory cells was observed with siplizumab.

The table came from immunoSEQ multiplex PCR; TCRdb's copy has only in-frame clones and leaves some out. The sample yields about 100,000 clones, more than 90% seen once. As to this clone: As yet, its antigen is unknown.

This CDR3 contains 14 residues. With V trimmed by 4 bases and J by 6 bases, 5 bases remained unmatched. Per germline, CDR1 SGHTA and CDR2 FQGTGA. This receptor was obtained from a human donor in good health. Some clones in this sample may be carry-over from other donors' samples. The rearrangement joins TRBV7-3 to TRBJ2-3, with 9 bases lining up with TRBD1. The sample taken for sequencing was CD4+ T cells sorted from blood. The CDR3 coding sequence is TGTGCCAGCAGCTCCTGGGGGACAGGGGATACGCAGTATTTT. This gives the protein CASSSWGTGDTQYF.